This TCR beta chain was obtained from a study of shared clonotypes between healthy human individuals. Findings and limits, study-wide: Clonotype sharing among donors, it was expected, would be affected by sequencing depth.

Sequencing was performed with immunoSEQ multiplex PCR; in TCRdb, only in-frame clones are kept and a portion is missing. Of about 2 million clones in the sample, about 95% were seen once. Terminally differentiated effector memory CD45RA+ cells were left out of the naive CD8 fraction, which was CD45RO-negative and positively selected for CCR7. Germline loops: CDR1 MNHNS, CDR2 SASEGT. The trim removed 0 bases at V and 5 bases at J, leaving 9 bases unmatched. The CDR3 loop spans 16 amino acids. Points on this clone: No antigen is known for it.

The origin of this receptor is a man between 18 and 29 years old in good health. The V call is TRBV6-1, the J call TRBJ2-5, with 7 bases that match TRBD2. The source material was naive CD8+ T cells sorted from blood. CDR3 sequence (DNA): TGTGCCAGCAGTGAAGCGCTCGCGGGAGCTGCGGAGACCCAGTACTTC. Its protein is CASSEALAGAAETQYF.